These 29 T cell receptor beta chains came from one sample sequenced in a study of PD-L1 blockade in urothelial cancer. Described time point: peripheral blood 6 weeks after treatment start. Produced via immunoSEQ multiplex PCR; TCRdb's table is partial and in-frame only. The sample has some 51,000 clones, 88% seen once. The sequences come from PBMCs, collected around atezolizumab (anti-PD-L1) treatment. The receptors were sampled from a man aged 60 to 75 with urothelial cancer.

In this sample, this clone turned up a few times. This chain uses TRBV7-9 with TRBJ2-5; 10 nucleotides match TRBD2. Trimming removed 2 bases from V and 1 base from J; junction bases left unmatched: 7. The CDR3 length is 17 residues. Looked up from germline, CDR1 is SEHNR and CDR2 is FQNEAQ (reference sequence). The CDR3 region is CASSLPSSGGIQETQYF. Here the CDR3 DNA reads TGTGCCAGCAGCTTACCAAGTAGCGGGGGGATCCAAGAGACCCAGTACTTC.

The CDR3: CASSRQAYSNQPQHF. CDR3 in DNA: TGTGCCAGCAGTCGACAGGCGTATAGCAATCAGCCCCAGCATTTT. V and J are TRBV6-5 and TRBJ1-5; D perhaps matches TRBD1 (6 bases). Germline V CDR1 and CDR2: MNHEY, SVGAGI. The ends were cut back, 5 bases at V and 0 bases at J, with 11 bases in the middle. The CDR3 extends over 15 amino acids.

The genes are TRBV25-1 and TRBJ2-1, with TRBD2 as a possible D gene (5 bases). Looked up from germline, CDR1 is MGHDK and CDR2 is SYGVNS. V lost 1 base to trimming and J lost 0 bases, with 10 bases between them. The CDR3 is 16 residues long. CDR3 DNA: TGTGCCAGCAGTGAATGGGAGCGGAGCTCCTACAATGAGCAGTTCTTC. This gives the protein CASSEWERSSYNEQFF.

In this sample, this clone turned up once. The chain joins TRBV7-8 to TRBJ1-1; maybe TRBD1 (5 bases). Trimming took 1 base from V and 4 from J, leaving 13 bases between them. CDR1 is SGHVS, CDR2 FQNEAQ, per germline. There are 15 residues in the CDR3. The DNA for the CDR3 is TGTGCCAGCAGCTTAGAGGGTAGGGGAGGCACTGAAGCTTTCTTT. It is translated as CASSLEGRGGTEAFF.

This rearrangement joins TRBV6-5 to TRBJ2-7; D uncertain. The CDR3 totals 15 residues. Germline CDR1 reads MNHEY; CDR2 reads SVGAGI. Trimming left V 7 bases short and J 0 bases short, with 16 bases between. The CDR3 DNA reads TGTGCCAGCATCGACGGAACGGCTAGCTCCTACGAGCAGTACTTC. Residues: CASIDGTASSYEQYF.

V usage is TRBV6-5 and J usage is TRBJ1-2; D unclear. Looked up from germline, CDR1 is MNHEY and CDR2 is SVGAGI. The V and J ends lost 2 bases and 6 bases respectively, with 16 bases between them. This CDR3 comprises 15 residues. This CDR3 is CASSYDRRAVNGYTF. CDR3 nucleotides: TGTGCCAGCAGTTACGATAGGCGGGCAGTCAATGGCTACACCTTC.

The chain has TRBV2 and TRBJ2-3, with a weak D call TRBD2 (7 bases). Germline loops: CDR1 SNHLY, CDR2 FYNNEI. This CDR3 has 17 amino acids. The V gene lost 4 bases and the J gene lost 0 bases, with 17 bases spanning the gap. CDR3 DNA sequence: TGTGCCAGCAGTGCCCCTTTAGGGGGGGGTAGCACAGATACGCAGTATTTT. Translated: CASSAPLGGGSTDTQYF.

The chain links TRBV6-5 to TRBJ2-7; 8 nucleotides align to TRBD2. Trimming at V came to 2 bases and at J to 7 bases, leaving 13 bases not matched to a gene. CDR1 is MNHEY and CDR2 is SVGAGI in the germline V gene. This CDR3 contains 16 residues. The chain's CDR3 is CASSYVGTGGAGEQYF. As DNA, the CDR3 is TGTGCCAGCAGTTACGTGGGAACCGGGGGGGCGGGGGAGCAGTACTTC.

CDR3 amino acids: CASSYSKGVNTEAFF. The CDR3 nucleotides are TGTGCCAGCAGTTACTCGAAAGGAGTGAACACTGAAGCTTTCTTT. The rearrangement links TRBV6-5 to TRBJ1-1; D call uncertain. Germline CDR1 and CDR2: MNHEY and SVGAGI. V was trimmed by 0 bases and J by 0 bases, leaving 8 bases between them. The CDR3 consists of 15 residues.

The J gene is TRBJ2-7, the V gene TRBV7-9; perhaps TRBD1 as D (6 bases). CDR1 is SEHNR and CDR2 is FQNEAQ in the germline V gene (reference sequence). Trimming stripped 5 bases from V and 7 bases from J, with 24 bases between. This CDR3 contains 16 residues. The CDR3 bases are TGTGCCAGCAGCCCCCGGTCCGGGACAACAAACTGGGAGCAGTACTTC. Amino acids: CASSPRSGTTNWEQYF. The entire variable domain, with the rest obtained from reference TRBV7-9 and TRBJ2-7, is as follows: DTGVSQNPRHKITKRGQNVTFRCDPISEHNRLYWYRQTLGQGPEFLTYFQNEAQLEKSRLLSDRFSAERPKGSFSTLEIQRTEQGDSAMYLCASSPRSGTTNWEQYFGPGTRLTVT.

V is TRBV5-1 and J is TRBJ1-4, with 7 bases identical to TRBD1. The CDR3 is 14 amino acids. CDR1 and CDR2 from the germline V gene are SGHRS and YFSETQ. V was pared by 0 bases and J by 8 bases, with 4 bases of the junction left unmatched. This CDR3 is CASSLVGGGEKLFF. DNA of the CDR3: TGCGCCAGCAGCTTGGTAGGGGGCGGCGAAAAACTGTTTTTT.

This clone was observed a handful of times. Within the sample, other DNA sequences also encode this same CDR3. J is TRBJ2-5 and V is TRBV5-1; D perhaps matches TRBD2 (5 bases). Trimming took 4 bases from V and 2 from J, leaving 12 bases between them. The CDR3 length is 14 residues. Germline V lookup: CDR1 SGHRS, CDR2 YFSETQ. CDR3 bases: TGCGCCAGCAGCCCCTCCGGCGGGCAAGAGACCCAGTACTTC. Translated, it gives CASSPSGGQETQYF.

This chain connects TRBV5-1 to TRBJ2-1, with 9 nucleotides matching TRBD1. There are 16 residues in the CDR3. Germline CDR1 and CDR2: SGHRS and YFSETQ. V lost 0 bases to trimming and J lost 7 bases; unmatched junction nucleotides: 8. CDR3 coding DNA: TGCGCCAGCAGCTTGGGGGGGACAGGGATGGGAAATGAGCAGTTCTTC. Translating it yields CASSLGGTGMGNEQFF.

The gene calls are TRBV6-6 and TRBJ2-1; 14 bases are shared with TRBD2. V shed 10 bases and J 9 bases; nucleotides not matched to a gene: 8. CDR3 length equals 14 residues. The germline V gene encodes CDR1 MNHNY and CDR2 SVGAGI (reference sequence). This chain's CDR3 is CATTTSGRAGEQFF. DNA of the CDR3: TGTGCCACTACGACTAGCGGGAGGGCTGGTGAGCAGTTCTTC.

The V call is TRBV6-1, the J call TRBJ1-4, with 9 bases matching TRBD1. The V segment lost 4 bases and the J segment 7 bases; nucleotides outside the gene matches: 7. The CDR3 consists of 15 residues. From germline, CDR1 is MNHNS and CDR2 SASEGT. The chain's CDR3 is CASSADRGGSEKLFF. Here the CDR3 DNA reads TGTGCCAGCAGTGCCGACAGGGGGGGTTCTGAAAAACTGTTTTTT.

This clone showed up just a few times. The chain combines TRBV7-7 with TRBJ2-1; D is ambiguous. The germline V gene encodes CDR1 SSHAT and CDR2 FNYEAQ (reference sequence). Trimming removed 4 bases from V and 8 bases from J, with 9 bases in between. This CDR3 has 12 amino acids. CDR3 region: CASSSTGDEQFF. As DNA, the CDR3 is TGTGCCAGCAGCTCGACTGGAGATGAGCAGTTCTTC.

The chain joins TRBV11-2 to TRBJ2-7, with D uncertain. Germline loops: CDR1 SGHAT, CDR2 FQNNGV. Between the trimmed V and J ends, which lost 0 bases and 4 bases, there was a span of 4 bases. The CDR3 has 12 amino acids. Written as DNA, the CDR3 is TGTGCCAGCAGCTTAGACCTTTACGAGCAGTACTTC. Encoded protein: CASSLDLYEQYF.

This sequence joins TRBV12-5 and TRBJ2-1; 9 nucleotides match TRBD1. Trimming took 4 bases from V and 9 from J; bases not matched to a gene: 10. Germline CDR1 and CDR2: LGHNT and FRNRAP. The CDR3 contains 15 residues. The chain's CDR3 is CASGSTGQGYGEQFF. The DNA of the CDR3 is TGTGCTAGTGGTTCGACGGGACAGGGTTATGGTGAGCAGTTCTTC.

CDR3 nucleotide sequence: TGTGCCAGCAGCGTAGGGGCAGGGTTTGGGGCTTTCTTT. Encoded protein: CASSVGAGFGAFF. The chain is built from TRBV9 and TRBJ1-1; the D gene is possibly TRBD1 (5 bases). Germline CDR1 is SGDLS and CDR2 is YYNGEE. The germline V and J ends were trimmed by 0 bases and 11 bases, with 14 bases remaining between them. The CDR3 length is 13 residues.

This clone was counted a few times. The CDR3 protein is CASAISRTGVLYEQYF. DNA of the CDR3: TGTGCCAGTGCAATCTCCCGGACAGGGGTGCTGTACGAGCAGTACTTC. The chain has TRBV19 and TRBJ2-7, with 9 bases matching TRBD1. The J segment lost 4 bases and the V segment lost 8 bases, leaving 15 bases of the junction unmatched. The CDR3 has 16 amino acids. Germline V gene lookup returns CDR1 LNHDA and CDR2 SQIVND (reference sequence). Full variable domain (rest looked up from reference TRBV19 and TRBJ2-7): DGGITQSPKYLFRKEGQNVTLSCEQNLNHDAMYWYRQDPGQGLRLIYYSQIVNDFQKGDIAEGYSVSREKKESFPLTVTSAQKNPTAFYLCASAISRTGVLYEQYFGPGTRLTVT.

The CDR3 is CASSSFWEGRQIAVGNQPQHF. The CDR3 DNA reads TGTGCCAGCAGCTCATTTTGGGAGGGCCGGCAGATCGCTGTGGGTAATCAGCCCCAGCATTTT. The chain couples TRBV28 to TRBJ1-5; D gene unclear. The ends were cut back, 6 bases at V and 4 bases at J, with 34 bases in the middle. The CDR3 consists of 21 residues. The germline CDR1 and CDR2 sequences are MDHEN and SYDVKM.

The chain couples TRBV9 to TRBJ2-4; D call uncertain. The V end lost 0 bases, the J end lost 8 bases, and 9 bases lay between the germline ends. The germline V gene encodes CDR1 SGDLS and CDR2 YYNGEE. This CDR3 spans 13 amino acids. CDR3 sequence: CASSVAPGYIQYF. In DNA form, the CDR3 reads TGTGCCAGCAGCGTAGCTCCAGGTTACATTCAGTACTTC.

This CDR3 is CATSREQGARTEAFF. In DNA form, the CDR3 reads TGTGCCACCAGCAGAGAACAGGGGGCCCGCACTGAAGCTTTCTTT. The V gene is TRBV15, the J gene TRBJ1-1, with 9 bases fitting TRBD1. CDR3 size: 15 residues. J gave up 4 bases and V 0 bases, and 3 bases lay outside the gene matches. Germline-derived CDR1 and CDR2 are LNHNV and YYDKDF (reference sequence).

The chain is built from TRBV7-2 and TRBJ2-6, with TRBD1 matching over 12 bases. V shed 2 bases and J 4 bases; nucleotides not matched to a gene: 3. From germline, CDR1 is SGHTA and CDR2 FQGNSA. The CDR3 length is 17 residues. This CDR3 is CASSLSGQGAGANVLTF. The CDR3, as DNA: TGTGCCAGCAGCTTATCGGGACAGGGGGCCGGGGCCAACGTCCTGACTTTC.

The chain employs TRBV25-1 and TRBJ1-1, with 9 bases that match TRBD1. Trimming removed 6 bases from V and 5 bases from J; junction bases left unmatched: 4. Germline V lookup: CDR1 MGHDK, CDR2 SYGVNS. The CDR3 consists of 13 residues. CDR3 region: CASRDRGGTEAFF. The CDR3 coding sequence is TGTGCCAGCAGGGACAGGGGAGGTACTGAAGCTTTCTTT.

The gene calls are TRBV5-6 and TRBJ2-2; 9 nucleotides match TRBD2. This CDR3 region has 17 residues. The trim removed 1 base at V and 4 bases at J, leaving 8 bases unmatched. Germline V gives CDR1 SGHDT, CDR2 YYEEEE. The CDR3 protein is CASSLRRGGRGTGELFF. As DNA, the CDR3 is TGTGCCAGCAGCTTGCGGCGGGGGGGCCGAGGCACCGGGGAGCTGTTTTTT.

V gene TRBV4-2 combines with J gene TRBJ1-4, with D uncertain. Trimming took 0 bases from V and 8 from J, leaving 13 bases between them. In germline, CDR1 is LGHNA, CDR2 YNFKEQ. This CDR3 contains 15 residues. The CDR3 DNA follows: TGTGCCAGCAGCCAAGATGGCGGGTTTGAGGAAAAACTGTTTTTT. It yields the protein CASSQDGGFEEKLFF.

The J gene is TRBJ2-7, the V gene TRBV30; 9 bases agree with TRBD1. The junction had 2 bases not matched to a gene; V was cut back by 5 bases and J by 0 bases. The CDR3 is 13 amino acids. Germline CDR1 and CDR2: GTSNPN and SVGIG (reference sequence). This CDR3 reads CAWGQGLSYEQYF. CDR3 bases: TGTGCCTGGGGACAGGGGCTCTCCTACGAGCAGTACTTC. Supplemented by reference TRBV30 and TRBJ2-7, the full variable domain reads SQTIHQWPATLVQPVGSPLSLECTVEGTSNPNLYWYRQAAGRGLQLLFYSVGIGQISSEVPQNLSASRPQDRQFILSSKKLLLSDSGFYLCAWGQGLSYEQYFGPGTRLTVT.

A few counts support this clone. This sequence joins TRBV27 and TRBJ2-1, with D unresolved. From germline, CDR1 is MNHEY and CDR2 SMNVEV (reference sequence). The CDR3 extends over 11 amino acids. Trimming removed 8 bases at V and 9 bases at J, with 11 bases between. For the CDR3, the DNA is TGTGCCAGCCGTCGAGCGTCTGAGCAGTTCTTC. Translated, it gives CASRRASEQFF.